A single sample is the source of the 25 T cell receptor beta chains below, sequenced in a study of T cells in Graves' hyperthyroidism and ophthalmopathy. TCR beta CDR3 regions were amplified from RNA transcripts. An initial round of RT-PCR targeting the TCR CDR3 relied on the HTBI primer set. MiXCR was run by TCRdb on the multiplex PCR reads, yielding one entry per CDR3 protein. Of 490,000 or so distinct CDR3 sequences listed, about 15% are singletons. Specimen: blood. The receptors were sampled from a woman aged 25 to 39 with Graves' ophthalmopathy.

The chain links TRBV6-1 to TRBJ2-5, with D perhaps TRBD1 (6 bases). Per the germline V gene, CDR1 is MNHNS and CDR2 is SASEGT. The length of the CDR3 is 13 residues. Trimming removed 5 bases at V and 4 bases at J, with 11 bases between. The CDR3, as DNA: TGTGCCAGCAGTTTCAGGGGTCGAGAGACCCAGTACTTC. It encodes CASSFRGRETQYF.

The table lists this clonotype with many counts. The rearrangement joins TRBV28 to TRBJ1-2; 7 positions match TRBD1. V lost 5 bases, J lost 2 bases, and 14 bases stayed unmatched. The length of the CDR3 is 17 residues. Per germline, CDR1 MDHEN and CDR2 SYDVKM. In nucleotides, the CDR3 is TGTGCCAGCAGTCGAAACAGCCCTACAGGGGTGAACTATGGCTACACCTTC. It translates to CASSRNSPTGVNYGYTF.

The chain is built from TRBV7-3 and TRBJ2-2, with a possible D match to TRBD2 (5 bases). Deletions cut 7 bases from V and 0 bases from J, with 9 bases between. The CDR3 covers 14 residues. CDR1 and CDR2 from the germline V gene are SGHTA and FQGTGA. The CDR3 loop is CASTSAANTGELFF. Here the CDR3 DNA reads TGTGCCAGCACCTCAGCGGCGAACACCGGGGAGCTGTTTTTT.

J is TRBJ2-1 and V is TRBV10-1; TRBD1 matches at 8 bases. The V segment lost 2 bases and the J segment 10 bases; nucleotides outside the gene matches: 10. The CDR3 totals 15 residues. The germline gives CDR1 WNHNN, CDR2 SYGVQD (reference sequence). The CDR3 sequence is CASSEMSGGPWEQFF. In DNA, the CDR3 is TGCGCCAGCAGTGAGATGTCAGGGGGCCCGTGGGAGCAGTTCTTC.

At least ten counts were recorded for this clonotype. The CDR3 DNA sequence: TGTGCCAGCAGCCCGACTAGCGGGATCGGTGAGCAGTTCTTC. Its translation is CASSPTSGIGEQFF. The chain combines TRBV11-3 with TRBJ2-1; 11 nucleotides match TRBD2. Germline V gene sequence: CDR1 SGHNT, CDR2 YENEEA. The CDR3 spans 14 residues. The junction had 6 bases not matched to a gene; V was cut back by 5 bases and J by 9 bases.

This clonotype was detected many times. V is TRBV7-2 and J is TRBJ2-4; the D is unclear. Trimming cost V 3 bases and J 6 bases, with 12 bases left between them. The germline V gene has CDR1 SGHTA and CDR2 FQGNSA. The CDR3 loop spans 14 amino acids. Written as DNA, the CDR3 is TGTGCCAGCAGCTTCGGCTTTTCCGGAAACATTCAGTACTTC. It is translated as CASSFGFSGNIQYF. Combining the CDR3 with reference TRBV7-2 and TRBJ2-4 gives the whole variable domain GAGVSQSPSNKVTEKGKDVELRCDPISGHTALYWYRQSLGQGLEFLIYFQGNSAPDKSGLPSDRFSAERTGGSVSTLTIQRTQQEDSAVYLCASSFGFSGNIQYFGAGTRLSVL.

V gene TRBV12-3 or TRBV12-4 combines with J gene TRBJ2-5; 8 nucleotides agree with TRBD1. CDR3 length: 14 residues. The junction had 11 bases not matched to a gene; V was cut back by 5 bases and J by 9 bases. DNA for the CDR3: TGTGCCAGCAGTCCGGGGACAGGCGGTGGGGCCCAGTACTTC. The encoded protein is CASSPGTGGGAQYF.

There are many counts of this clonotype. The V gene is TRBV6-1, the J gene TRBJ2-1; TRBD1 aligns across 8 bases. With V trimmed by 5 bases and J by 1 base, 10 bases remained unmatched. From germline, CDR1 is MNHNS and CDR2 SASEGT. The CDR3 totals 17 residues. The chain's CDR3 is CASSHFSGGPSYNEQFF. CDR3 bases: TGTGCCAGCAGTCACTTCTCAGGGGGCCCTTCCTACAATGAGCAGTTCTTC.

This chain joins TRBV20-1 and TRBJ2-4, with TRBD2 matching 13 bases. Germline trimming cut 4 bases from V and 9 bases from J; bases unmatched to any gene: 6. The CDR3 contains 14 residues. CDR1 and CDR2 from the germline V gene are DFQATT and SNEGSKA (reference sequence). The CDR3 DNA reads TGCAGTGCTAAGGGGACTAGCGGGAAGAGCATTCAGTACTTC. This encodes CSAKGTSGKSIQYF.

This chain links TRBV9 with TRBJ2-3, with 10 bases lining up with TRBD2. Germline loops: CDR1 SGDLS, CDR2 YYNGEE. Losses at the gene ends were 3 bases for V and 3 bases for J; bases not matched to a gene: 10. CDR3 length equals 17 residues. CDR3 in DNA: TGTGCCAGCAGCGAGCCCTTAGCGGGAGGTAGTACAGATACGCAGTATTTT. Translation: CASSEPLAGGSTDTQYF.

This clonotype was seen repeatedly, ten times or more. This chain uses TRBV11-2 with TRBJ1-6; 8 bases are a match to TRBD1. The germline gives CDR1 SGHAT, CDR2 FQNNGV. The junction had 6 bases not matched to a gene; V was cut back by 5 bases and J by 3 bases. The CDR3 consists of 16 residues. The CDR3 nucleotides are TGTGCCAGCAGCGCCAGGACAGGGAACTATAATTCACCCCTCCACTTT. Protein product: CASSARTGNYNSPLHF.

The rearrangement uses TRBV24-1 and TRBJ1-1, with unresolved D. The germline gives CDR1 KGHDR, CDR2 SFDVKD. Trimming took off 5 bases at V and 4 bases at J, with 10 bases between the two ends. The CDR3 contains 13 residues. CDR3 amino acids: CATSAGVGTEAFF. The CDR3 DNA follows: TGTGCCACCAGTGCCGGGGTAGGCACTGAAGCTTTCTTT.

With regard to this clonotype: A clone one base away is much larger, so this may be a read error. V gene TRBV12-5 combines with J gene TRBJ1-1; possibly TRBD1 for D (5 bases). This CDR3 comprises 14 residues. Looked up from germline, CDR1 is LGHNT and CDR2 is FRNRAP. CDR3 residues: CASGPPGPGTEAYF. The DNA for the CDR3 is TGTGCTAGTGGTCCGCCGGGCCCGGGGACTGAAGCTTACTTT. The full variable domain, with the rest looked up from reference TRBV12-5 and TRBJ1-1, is DARVTQTPRHKVTEMGQEVTMRCQPILGHNTVFWYRQTMMQGLELLAYFRNRAPLDDSGMPKDRFSAEMPDATLATLKIQPSEPRDSAVYFCASGPPGPGTEAYFGQGTRLTVV.

The table lists this clonotype with a few counts. The CDR3 nucleotides are TGTGCCAGCAGAACTAGCGGGAGGGCTTTTAGCGATGAGCAGTTCTTC. Its translation: CASRTSGRAFSDEQFF. The gene calls are TRBV6-1 and TRBJ2-1, with 13 bases that match TRBD2. The CDR3 totals 16 residues. Germline CDR1 is MNHNS and CDR2 is SASEGT. The V gene end was trimmed by 6 bases and the J gene end by 8 bases; junction bases not matched to a gene: 10.

This chain joins TRBV15 and TRBJ2-7; TRBD2 matches 8 bases. V shed 3 bases, J shed 4 bases, and the junction held 5 bases outside the gene matches. CDR3 length equals 14 residues. CDR1 is LNHNV, CDR2 YYDKDF, per germline (reference sequence). Here the CDR3 reads CATSSGGGWYEQYF. The CDR3 DNA is TGTGCCACCAGCAGCGGGGGGGGTTGGTACGAGCAGTACTTC.

In this sample, this clonotype turned up many times. V and J are TRBV7-2 and TRBJ2-7; the match to TRBD1 covers 7 bases. J gave up 2 bases and V 3 bases, and 1 base lay outside the gene matches. In germline, CDR1 is SGHTA, CDR2 FQGNSA. This CDR3 region has 13 residues. CDR3 in DNA: TGTGCCAGCAGCTTTACAGGGGCCTACGAGCAGTACTTC. Translating it yields CASSFTGAYEQYF.

V is TRBV24-1 and J is TRBJ2-5; D ambiguous. Germline V gene sequence: CDR1 KGHDR, CDR2 SFDVKD. Deletions cut 4 bases from V and 1 base from J, with 3 bases between. This CDR3 region has 12 residues. The CDR3 is CATSDSQETQYF. DNA for the CDR3: TGTGCCACCAGTGACTCCCAAGAGACCCAGTACTTC.

In its sample, this clonotype was seen many times. The V gene is TRBV7-2, the J gene TRBJ2-3; the match to TRBD2 covers 7 bases. The length of the CDR3 is 16 residues. Trimming at V came to 7 bases and at J to 0 bases, leaving 10 bases not matched to a gene. Germline V lookup: CDR1 SGHTA, CDR2 FQGNSA. Written as DNA, the CDR3 is TGTGCCAGCACCAGATGGGGCGGGAGCAGCACAGATACGCAGTATTTT. Protein: CASTRWGGSSTDTQYF.

The CDR3 bases are TGTGCCAGCAGTTTTAGGGGGCCTACCTCTGGAAACACCATATATTTT. Amino acids: CASSFRGPTSGNTIYF. The V gene is TRBV12-3 or TRBV12-4, the J gene TRBJ1-3; 7 bases fit TRBD1. The length of the CDR3 is 16 residues. V dropped 3 bases and J dropped 0; count of bases not matched to a gene: 5.

In the case of this clonotype: A much larger clonotype is one base distant, so this may be a read error. In DNA form, the CDR3 reads TGCAGTGCTAGATACAATGAGCAGCTCTTC. This translates into CSARYNEQLF. This rearrangement joins TRBV20-1 to TRBJ2-1; no clear D gene. CDR3 size: 10 residues. Germline V lookup: CDR1 DFQATT, CDR2 SNEGSKA (reference sequence).

This clonotype came up once. This chain connects TRBV27 to TRBJ2-1; D is unclear. This CDR3 has 13 amino acids. Germline V gene data show CDR1 as MNHEY and CDR2 as SMNVEV (reference sequence). Trimming took 5 bases from V and 3 from J, leaving 8 bases between them. As DNA, the CDR3 is TGTGCCAGCAGTGATCCGGACTACAATGAGCAGTTCTTC. Residues: CASSDPDYNEQFF.

This clonotype was seen more than once but under ten times. CDR3 bases: TGCGCCAGCAGCTTAGGGACTAGCGGGAGGCTCACAGATACGCAGTATTTT. Translated: CASSLGTSGRLTDTQYF. V and J are TRBV5-1 and TRBJ2-3, with TRBD2 identical over 15 bases. After removal of 2 bases from V and 2 bases from J, the junction contained 3 bases not matched to a gene. In germline, CDR1 is SGHRS, CDR2 YFSETQ. The CDR3 runs 17 residues.

In its sample, this clonotype was seen many times. The rearrangement uses TRBV7-2 and TRBJ2-1; D might be TRBD2 (5 bases). The germline V and J ends were trimmed by 1 base and 9 bases, with 10 bases remaining between them. Germline assignment: CDR1 SGHTA and CDR2 FQGNSA. There are 13 residues in the CDR3. This CDR3 reads CASSLEVATEQFF. CDR3 DNA: TGTGCCAGCAGCTTAGAGGTAGCGACTGAGCAGTTCTTC.

This clonotype was detected ten times or more. This rearrangement joins TRBV7-3 to TRBJ1-1; tentative D call: TRBD1 (5 bases). Germline lookup yields CDR1 SGHTA and CDR2 FQGTGA. Trimming stripped 2 bases from V and 4 bases from J, with 17 bases between. The CDR3 totals 16 residues. CDR3 residues: CASSLGGRGSGTEAFF. In DNA form, the CDR3 reads TGTGCCAGCAGCTTAGGGGGGAGGGGATCGGGCACTGAAGCTTTCTTT.

This clonotype was seen ten or more times. The chain joins TRBV7-2 to TRBJ1-2, with TRBD1 identical over 7 bases. After removal of 2 bases from V and 2 bases from J, the junction contained 11 bases not matched to a gene. Germline V gene lookup returns CDR1 SGHTA and CDR2 FQGNSA. This CDR3 region has 17 residues. The DNA of the CDR3 is TGTGCCAGCAGCTTACGGGGCCGGGACAGCGACAACTATGGCTACACCTTC. This sequence encodes CASSLRGRDSDNYGYTF.